This record looks at one TCR beta chain sequence and its context. Its target antigen remains unknown. No base-level quality is on record; no much larger clone is a single base apart. Libraries were built with the immunoSEQ multiplex PCR assay. For the multiplex PCR, a mixture combining 60 forward primers for TCR Vbeta segments and 13 reverse primers for TCR Jbeta segments was used. Amplification of the CDR3 region of rearranged TCR beta genes was performed with a multiplex PCR assay on genomic DNA. Amplified TCR beta libraries were sequenced as 87-base-pair reads on the Illumina HiSeq System. Turning to the authors' computational methods: A later analysis tallied 70 million to 100 million unique TCR beta chains across the 666 repertoires, and some 12 million of those chains were shared by two or more donors. A nearest-neighbor algorithm error-corrected the raw reads and collapsed the reads into unique sequences, merging closely related sequences to remove PCR and sequencing errors. CDR3 sequences were aligned to IMGT reference sequences to assign V, D and J gene segments. Each retained sequence needed at least a six-nucleotide match to both a V gene segment and a J gene segment. Rearrangements were called productive when the CDR3 lacked stop codons and stayed in frame with V and J; all others were non-productive. Following IMGT convention, CDR3 was defined as the stretch from the second conserved V-encoded cysteine to the conserved J-encoded phenylalanine. The earlier analysis of a few hundred of the donors excluded any sequence lacking an unambiguous match to a single V gene segment. In an earlier analysis of approximately 610 of the donors, V segments were called functional above 56.7% productive rearrangements and were called segregating when the between-donor standard deviation exceeded 5%. A statistical classification framework was built to diagnose cytomegalovirus status from the catalog of TCR beta chain sequences. A later analysis assigned V and J genes by comparing TCR nucleotide sequences with IMGT/GENE-DB human TR gene sequences. In a later analysis, CDR3 sequences and most-parsimonious VDJ recombination scenarios were assigned using the TCRdist pipeline. In a later analysis, every TCR beta chain was defined by the combination of its CDR3 amino acid sequence and its V-gene family, and reads without a unique V-gene family were dropped. A later analysis removed roughly 590 highly shared, low-generation-probability nucleotide sequences to deal with suspected cross-contamination and a sequencing artifact. A later analysis calculated a clonal expansion index for each public chain from normalized within-repertoire ranks of inferred template counts. A later analysis computed generation probabilities with a VDJ recombination model fitted to out-of-frame rearrangements, and checked the results against IGoR. In a later analysis, hypergeometric tests were used to score TCR-TCR, TCR-HLA and TCR-CMV co-occurrence, with a repertoire-size bias correction applied to TCR pairs. In a later analysis, false discovery rates were estimated by permuting HLA or CMV assignments 20 times. In a later analysis, co-occurring TCRs were grouped using DBSCAN, and TCRdist sequence similarity was added for clustering within HLA-allele-positive subsets. Repertoires with fewer than 30,000 or more than 120,000 public chains, plus five repertoires with anomalous nucleotide sharing, were excluded from co-occurrence clustering. TCRdb took over this immuneACCESS table, retaining in-frame rearrangements with V and J assigned. Such tables are incomplete; in checked studies, under half of the missing clones stem from an unresolved V gene, and the remainder is unexplained. V, J and clone size were drawn from that table, and D and trimming were deduced from the DNA. The sample has under 200,000 clones on record, roughly 85% of them singletons. The leading ten clones occupy about 2.5% of the sample.

This entry is derived from a study of cytomegalovirus exposure and HLA in healthy donors (dated by TCRdb to about 2017). With regard to the full study: An earlier analysis of 550 to 700 of the donors reported 276 Gb of sequence data and around 120 million unique TCR beta sequences from some 180 million T cells. Roughly 310 gigabases of sequencing data and approximately 80 million unique TCR sequences were included in an early release covering about 700 HLA-typed donors. Of the roughly 400 genotyped donors, around 81% fell in the genetic ancestry cluster associated with self-reported Caucasian donors. The study aimed to test whether cataloging public T cell receptors could reveal signatures of past pathogen exposure. The T cell repertoires of 666 subjects were profiled by immunosequencing and related to cytomegalovirus serostatus. In addition to the first cohort of about 650 subjects, a separate validation cohort of 120 different subjects was used. To predict cytomegalovirus infection status, the study combined high-throughput TCR immunosequencing, statistical association of individual TCRs with disease status, and machine learning. A later analysis re-examined previously published TCR beta repertoires from roughly 650 donors and added high-resolution HLA genotyping to investigate patterns of TCR occurrence. In the later analysis, no new phenotypic data were used to find candidate immune exposures; instead, reliance was placed on TCR beta sequences and their occurrence across donors. An earlier analysis of several hundred of the donors applied high-throughput TCR beta sequencing to assess whether each TCR beta V gene segment acted as functional or pseudogenic. Donor age, sex, ethnicity and CMV serostatus were collected together with the repertoire data. A later genetic analysis took genome-wide SNP genotypes for about 65% of the roughly 670 donors and used that subset as a discovery cohort. Every discovery cohort repertoire had been produced on one sequencing platform. HLA typing included class I and class II loci at four-digit resolution. Typing coverage varied by locus: 629-630 donors for A, B, C, DRB1 and DQB1; approximately 520 for DQA1; about 570 for DPA1; roughly 450 for DPB1. Four or five DR-DQ haplotypes were handled as single units for association and clustering because linkage in the cohort was strong. Across roughly 420 genotyped donors of the cohort, an average of roughly 200,000 unique TCR beta nucleotide sequences per donor were sequenced, and approximately 19% of those sequences were non-productive. What the work shows at the level of the full study, not this receptor alone: An association between a missense DCLRE1C variant and V-gene and J-gene trimming of TCR beta chains was found in a later genetic analysis and replicated in an independent cohort. The classifier was reported to diagnose cytomegalovirus status with high specificity and sensitivity in both the original cohort and the validation cohort. HLA typing was unavailable for some donors at each locus, so association tests used only the typed subset. In this cohort, only TCR beta chains were sequenced, and detectable features were limited by the absence of alpha or paired-chain data. The authors suggested that the approach could potentially be generalized to other disease states and immunological phenotypes. Several of the top co-occurrence clusters appeared to be linked to parvovirus B19, influenza, CMV and Epstein-Barr virus, according to a later analysis. Because counts were too low, seventeen rarely observed V segments, including chromosome 9 orphons, were excluded from the earlier analysis of several hundred of the donors. A later analysis found that most CMV-associated TCR beta chains appeared HLA-restricted, with HLA associations seemingly driven largely by CMV exposure. A later analysis found that HLA-associated TCR beta chains were more clonally expanded and had lower generation probabilities than equally common non-associated chains. According to a later analysis, TCR association rates differed among HLA loci, with DRB1 alleles showing the most associated TCRs and HLA-C alleles showing the fewest. At a false discovery rate of 0.05, a later analysis linked some 17,000 TCR beta sequences to specific HLA alleles. Three of the identified cytomegalovirus-associated TCR beta chains were confirmed in vitro to be specific for cytomegalovirus antigens. Assigning TCR associations to individual alleles was difficult when HLA alleles, especially DR and DQ, strongly co-occurred. A group of highly shared sequence variants was considered likely to be a technical artifact of the sequencing pipeline. Some IMGT-functional V segments, including TRBV6-2 and TRBV6-3, could not be distinguished by the 87-base-pair reads and were therefore excluded. Presence/absence analyses assumed roughly uniform sequencing depth across donors, an assumption that may not hold. An earlier analysis of approximately 590 of the donors showed that most TCR beta V segments appeared in productive rearrangements either about 87% or about 30% of the time, which broadly matched IMGT annotations. The only immune exposure information available for the cohort was CMV serostatus. A further reported finding was that TCR beta sequences accurately predicted the HLA-A and HLA-B alleles for most subjects in the first cohort. Linkage disequilibrium might explain the correlated functional status among segregating V segments, but an unknown experimental factor could not be ruled out. Compared with the roughly 720-donor mean, donors in an Asian-associated ancestry cluster had fewer N-insertions in productive TCRs, according to a later genetic analysis. A total of 150 to 200 TCR beta chains were listed by the study as associated with cytomegalovirus. While some public TCRs were present in many individuals, most TCR sequences turned up only very rarely across donors.

In total, 666 healthy bone marrow donors made up the cohort. At the time of sampling, every cohort member was nominally healthy, though immune exposures that went unrecorded were likely present. The donor was CMV seronegative and was included in the group of about 400 seronegative cohort members. A peripheral blood sample was collected from each donor, and TCR beta sequencing was performed on peripheral blood mononuclear cells. The Qiagen DNeasy Blood Extraction Kit was used to extract genomic DNA from the blood cell samples. The cysteine opens and the phenylalanine closes a CDR3 of 16 amino acids. This entry keeps only the CDR3 DNA: 48 bases, framed from base 1. CDR1 is given as SQVTM and CDR2 as ANQGSEA, both from the germline V gene. Trimming takes 3 bases off V and 2 bases off J; junction bases not matched to a gene: 7.

This receptor chain uses TRBV29-1 and TRBJ1-3; TRBD1 agrees with 10 junctional bases. The receptor was isolated from a woman aged 50 to 60 in good health and CMV-seronegative. Sequenced sample: PBMCs. The base sequence is TGCAGCGTTGACCCCGGACAGGGGGGAGCTGGAAACACCATATATTTT. Translation gives CSVDPGQGGAGNTIYF.